This TCR beta chain emerged from a study of blood T cell repertoires in COVID-19. Overall study context: The study drew acute and convalescent COVID-19 samples from the United States, Italy and Spain. Sources were T cells, B-cell-depleted T cells, or PBMCs; the material itself was cDNA or gDNA.

After removal of 5 bases from V and 5 bases from J, the junction contained 4 bases not matched to a gene. The CDR3 is 14 amino acids. The germline CDR1 and CDR2 sequences are SGHRS and YFSETQ. Per the study methods: For nucleated cells, counts were estimated from reference gene primer amplification. This table comes from immunoSEQ multiplex PCR, and its TCRdb copy is limited to in-frame clones, with some not included. The D gene and trimming were derived from the DNA, and the V and J assignments and clone size from that table. The table lists under 450,000 clones, 81% of them singletons. The TCR sequence derives from a human donor with acute or convalescent COVID-19. The donor label of this sample is uncertain. Sequencing input: peripheral blood. The J gene is TRBJ1-4, the V gene TRBV5-1; 9 bases match TRBD1. The CDR3 region is CASRETGGNEKLFF. The CDR3 DNA is TGCGCCAGCAGAGAGACAGGGGGGAATGAAAAACTGTTTTTT. Full variable domain (rest looked up from reference TRBV5-1 and TRBJ1-4): KAGVTQTPRYLIKTRGQQVTLSCSPISGHRSVSWYQQTPGQGLQFLFEYFSETQRNKGNFPGRFSGRQFSNSRSEMNVSTLELGDSALYLCASRETGGNEKLFFGSGTQLSVL.